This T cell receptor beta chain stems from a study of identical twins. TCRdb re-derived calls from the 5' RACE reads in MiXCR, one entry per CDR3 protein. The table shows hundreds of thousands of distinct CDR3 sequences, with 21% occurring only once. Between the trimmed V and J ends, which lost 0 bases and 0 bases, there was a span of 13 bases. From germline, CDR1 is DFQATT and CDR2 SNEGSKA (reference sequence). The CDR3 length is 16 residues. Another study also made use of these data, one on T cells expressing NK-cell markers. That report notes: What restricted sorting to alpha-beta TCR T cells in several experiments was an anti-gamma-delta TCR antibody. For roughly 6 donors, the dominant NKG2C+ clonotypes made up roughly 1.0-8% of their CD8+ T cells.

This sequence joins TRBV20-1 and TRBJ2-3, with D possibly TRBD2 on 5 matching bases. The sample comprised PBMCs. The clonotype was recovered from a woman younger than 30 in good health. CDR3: CSARDLAGTSTDTQYF. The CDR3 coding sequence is TGCAGTGCTAGAGATCTAGCCGGAACGAGCACAGATACGCAGTATTTT.